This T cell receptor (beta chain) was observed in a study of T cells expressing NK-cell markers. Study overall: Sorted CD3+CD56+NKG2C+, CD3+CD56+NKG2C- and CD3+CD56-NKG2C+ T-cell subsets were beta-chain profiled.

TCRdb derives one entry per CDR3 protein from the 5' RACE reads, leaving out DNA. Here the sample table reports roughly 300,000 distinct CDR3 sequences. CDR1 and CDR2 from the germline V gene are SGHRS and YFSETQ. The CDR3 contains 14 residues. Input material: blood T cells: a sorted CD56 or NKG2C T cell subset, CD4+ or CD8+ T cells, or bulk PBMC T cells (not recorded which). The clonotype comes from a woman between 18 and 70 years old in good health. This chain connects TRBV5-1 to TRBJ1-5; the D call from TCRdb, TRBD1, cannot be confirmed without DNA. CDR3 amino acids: CASSSQPTDQPQHF.